What follows are 32 T cell receptor beta chains derived from one specimen sequenced in a study of blood T cell repertoires in COVID-19. Produced via immunoSEQ multiplex PCR; TCRdb's table is partial and in-frame only. The sample records approximately 100,000 clones, roughly 90% being singletons. The sequenced material came from peripheral blood. The receptors come from a woman aged 55-69 years with acute or convalescent COVID-19.

The V gene is TRBV5-1, the J gene TRBJ1-1; D is undetermined. This CDR3 is 15 amino acids long. Trimming removed 0 bases from V and 0 bases from J, with 9 bases in between. The germline CDR1 and CDR2 sequences are SGHRS and YFSETQ. Here the CDR3 reads CASSLGSSMNTEAFF. CDR3 nucleotides: TGCGCCAGCAGCTTGGGGTCATCTATGAACACTGAAGCTTTCTTT.

V and J are TRBV7-9 and TRBJ1-4; tentative D call: TRBD1 (5 bases). V lost 3 bases and J lost 7, with 12 bases in between. CDR3 length equals 14 residues. Looked up from germline, CDR1 is SEHNR and CDR2 is FQNEAQ (reference sequence). This CDR3 is CASSFSGIGEKLFF. Written as DNA, the CDR3 is TGTGCCAGCAGCTTCTCAGGGATAGGTGAAAAACTGTTTTTT.

The chain carries TRBV6-5 and TRBJ2-1; unclear D gene. The V gene's germline CDR1 is MNHEY and CDR2 SVGAGI. With 5 bases removed from V and 1 base from J, the gap between germline ends came to 9 bases. The CDR3 extends over 14 amino acids. The CDR3 nucleotides read TGTGCCAGCAGTCCTATGGAGTCCTACAATGAGCAGTTCTTC. Amino acids: CASSPMESYNEQFF.

V gene TRBV4-1 combines with J gene TRBJ1-1, with a tentative D call TRBD1 (5 bases). The CDR3 contains 16 residues. The ends were cut back, 1 base at V and 0 bases at J, with 12 bases in the middle. The germline CDR1 and CDR2 sequences are MGHRA and YSYEKL. The CDR3 DNA reads TGCGCCAGCAGCCAAGCCCCCGCAGGGATGAACACTGAAGCTTTCTTT. Protein: CASSQAPAGMNTEAFF.

The V call is TRBV7-9, the J call TRBJ2-1; TRBD2 matches 11 bases. The CDR3 runs 14 residues. Germline values: CDR1 SEHNR, CDR2 FQNEAQ (reference sequence). V trimming: 8 bases; J trimming: 7 bases; junction bases outside the gene matches: 7. The CDR3 DNA reads as TGTGCCAGCGGAAGACTAGCGGGAACGAATGAGCAGTTCTTC. It is translated as CASGRLAGTNEQFF.

Concerning this clone itself: The identical CDR3 is also encoded by other nucleotide sequences in the sample. V gene TRBV6-5 combines with J gene TRBJ1-1; D unresolved. Germline V lookup: CDR1 MNHEY, CDR2 SVGAGI. The CDR3 covers 13 residues. V was trimmed by 7 bases and J by 1 base, leaving 10 bases between them. The CDR3 loop is CASKITENTEAFF. CDR3 nucleotide sequence: TGTGCCAGCAAAATAACAGAGAACACTGAAGCTTTCTTT.

The genes are TRBV12-3 or TRBV12-4 and TRBJ1-1; the D gene is possibly TRBD1 (6 bases). V was clipped by 7 bases and J by 11 bases, with 20 bases between them. The CDR3 consists of 13 residues. The CDR3 sequence is CASNPQGTGLAFF. Written as DNA, the CDR3 is TGTGCCAGCAACCCCCAGGGGACGGGGTTGGCTTTCTTT.

The rearrangement links TRBV18 to TRBJ1-2, with 7 bases aligning to TRBD1. Unmatched junction bases numbered 12, after V lost 3 bases and J lost 5 bases. Per germline, CDR1 KGHSH and CDR2 LQKENI. The CDR3 length is 16 residues. CDR3 amino acids: CASSPFPGTEGYGYTF. In DNA, the CDR3 is TGTGCCAGCTCACCCTTTCCCGGGACAGAGGGATATGGCTACACCTTC.

CDR3 in amino acids: CASSPKLGGSIHEQFF. The CDR3 DNA reads as TGTGCCAGCAGCCCAAAGTTAGGCGGTAGTATCCATGAGCAGTTCTTC. The chain combines TRBV3-1 (or the pseudogene TRBV3-2) with TRBJ2-1; D gene uncertain. The length of the CDR3 is 16 residues. The germline V gene has CDR1 LGHDT and CDR2 YNNKEL (reference sequence). V was clipped by 4 bases and J by 8 bases, with 21 bases between them.

The gene calls are TRBV6-5 and TRBJ2-2; no firm D call. From germline, CDR1 is MNHEY and CDR2 SVGAGI. Trimming removed 8 bases from V and 1 base from J, with 8 bases in between. This CDR3 is 13 amino acids long. The DNA for the CDR3 is TGTGCCAGCGAACCCGGGAACACCGGGGAGCTGTTTTTT. Translating gives CASEPGNTGELFF.

The genes are TRBV7-8 and TRBJ1-2; D is unclear. Germline assignment: CDR1 SGHVS and CDR2 FQNEAQ. Trimming took 1 base from V and 2 from J, leaving 8 bases between them. The CDR3 contains 14 residues. For the CDR3, the DNA is TGTGCCAGCAGCTTAGACGGGTCGAACTATGGCTACACCTTC. It is translated as CASSLDGSNYGYTF.

The chain has TRBV6-5 and TRBJ2-3, with 7 bases that match TRBD2. With V trimmed by 6 bases and J by 10 bases, 10 bases remained unmatched. The germline V gene has CDR1 MNHEY and CDR2 SVGAGI. The CDR3 sequence is 13 residues long. CDR3 in amino acids: CASRAIGLEAQYF. Here the CDR3 DNA reads TGTGCCAGCAGAGCCATCGGACTAGAAGCGCAGTATTTT.

The V gene is TRBV6-1, the J gene TRBJ1-1; a possible D gene is TRBD1 (6 bases). CDR1 and CDR2 from the germline V gene are MNHNS and SASEGT. The CDR3 covers 15 residues. Trimming took off 5 bases at V and 0 bases at J, with 13 bases between the two ends. CDR3 DNA: TGTGCCAGCAGTTGGACAGACGCCATGAACACTGAAGCTTTCTTT. Its protein product is CASSWTDAMNTEAFF.

The chain uses TRBV24-1 and TRBJ1-5, with 8 positions matching TRBD1. With V trimmed by 3 bases and J by 2 bases, 2 bases remained unmatched. CDR3 length: 15 residues. Per germline, CDR1 KGHDR and CDR2 SFDVKD. The CDR3 bases are TGTGCCACCAGTGATACGACAGGGGGCAATCAGCCCCAGCATTTT. Its translation: CATSDTTGGNQPQHF.

The chain employs TRBV7-3 and TRBJ2-1; 15 nucleotides align to TRBD2. V lost 5 bases to trimming and J lost 6 bases; unmatched junction nucleotides: 8. The CDR3 runs to 17 residues. The germline CDR1 and CDR2 sequences are SGHTA and FQGTGA. In DNA, the CDR3 is TGTGCCAGCAGCACCCTCCCGGGACTAGCGGGAGGCAATGAGCAGTTCTTC. Translating gives CASSTLPGLAGGNEQFF. Using reference TRBV7-3 and TRBJ2-1 for the parts outside the CDR3, the full variable domain is GAGVSQTPSNKVTEKGKYVELRCDPISGHTALYWYRQSLGQGPEFLIYFQGTGAADDSGLPNDRFFAVRPEGSVSTLKIQRTERGDSAVYLCASSTLPGLAGGNEQFFGPGTRLTVL.

This clone occurred a few times. The chain couples TRBV27 to TRBJ2-4; no reliable D call. Germline lookup yields CDR1 MNHEY and CDR2 SMNVEV (reference sequence). CDR3 length: 13 amino acids. Between the trimmed V and J ends, which lost 5 bases and 0 bases, there was a span of 5 bases. The CDR3 DNA sequence: TGTGCCAGCAGTCCCTTAGCCAAAAACATTCAGTACTTC. It translates to CASSPLAKNIQYF.

This clone was seen more than once but under ten times. This chain joins TRBV25-1 and TRBJ1-2; tentative D call: TRBD1 (5 bases). This CDR3 has 13 amino acids. Trimming shortened V by 6 bases and J by 4 bases, and 12 bases separated the two germline ends. From germline, CDR1 is MGHDK and CDR2 SYGVNS. The CDR3 reads CASSLGGRYGYTF. Written as DNA, the CDR3 is TGTGCCAGCAGCCTCGGGGGACGCTATGGCTACACCTTC.

This chain links TRBV27 with TRBJ2-1; weak D call: TRBD2 (6 bases). V gave up 4 bases and J gave up 9 bases, with 25 bases separating them. The germline V gene has CDR1 MNHEY and CDR2 SMNVEV (reference sequence). CDR3 length: 17 amino acids. CDR3 loop: CASSSNLQGGTWGEQFF. As DNA, the CDR3 is TGTGCCAGCAGTTCCAACCTCCAGGGCGGGACTTGGGGTGAGCAGTTCTTC.

This clone was counted between two and nine times. Compared with germline, one end of the junction differs, possibly owing to a read error. The chain couples TRBV7-7 to TRBJ2-2; tentative D call: TRBD2 (5 bases). Looked up from germline, CDR1 is SSHAT and CDR2 is FNYEAQ (reference sequence). The CDR3 has 15 residues. The CDR3 DNA reads TGTGCTAGCAGCTCTGACCGGGAAGGCACCGGGGAGCTGTTTTTT. Protein product: CASSSDREGTGELFF.

The chain uses TRBV7-2 and TRBJ2-7; D call uncertain. CDR3 length: 14 amino acids. Deletions cut 5 bases from V and 2 bases from J, with 13 bases between. The germline V gene encodes CDR1 SGHTA and CDR2 FQGNSA. CDR3 DNA sequence: TGTGCCAGCAGCCCCTCCTCTGGCCCCTACGAGCAGTACTTC. This translates into CASSPSSGPYEQYF. Full variable domain (outside the CDR3, taken from reference TRBV7-2 and TRBJ2-7): GAGVSQSPSNKVTEKGKDVELRCDPISGHTALYWYRQSLGQGLEFLIYFQGNSAPDKSGLPSDRFSAERTGGSVSTLTIQRTQQEDSAVYLCASSPSSGPYEQYFGPGTRLTVT.

This chain uses TRBV11-2 with TRBJ2-2, with D maybe TRBD1 (6 bases). The V gene lost 1 base and the J gene lost 10 bases, with 10 bases spanning the gap. This CDR3 has 13 residues. Germline CDR1 is SGHAT and CDR2 is FQNNGV. Written as DNA, the CDR3 is TGTGCCAGCAGCTTAGTACAGGGCGAGGAGCTGTTTTTT. Amino acid sequence: CASSLVQGEELFF.

The chain recombines TRBV29-1 with TRBJ1-1; a weak D match, TRBD1 (6 bases). Germline V CDR1 and CDR2: SQVTM, ANQGSEA. V was clipped by 6 bases and J by 3 bases, with 14 bases between them. The CDR3 is 13 amino acids. The CDR3 nucleotides read TGCAGCGTCCAAGACAGGACTGACACTGAAGCTTTCTTT. Encoded protein: CSVQDRTDTEAFF.

The V and J genes are TRBV3-1 (or the pseudogene TRBV3-2) and TRBJ1-1; D may be TRBD1 (6 bases). This CDR3 contains 13 residues. Germline assignment: CDR1 LGHDT and CDR2 YNNKEL (reference sequence). V lost 0 bases and J lost 10, with 12 bases in between. The CDR3 DNA is TGTGCCAGCAGCCAAGACAGACAGGACAGAGCTTTCTTT. Translated: CASSQDRQDRAFF.

CDR3 bases: TGTGCCAGCCAACAAGAAAAACTGTTTTTT. This translates into CASQQEKLFF. This chain joins TRBV28 and TRBJ1-4; D gene unclear. Trimming shortened V by 8 bases and J by 8 bases, and 6 bases separated the two germline ends. Germline V gives CDR1 MDHEN, CDR2 SYDVKM. The CDR3 is 10 residues long.

V is TRBV7-9 and J is TRBJ2-5; TRBD1 matches at 10 bases. The CDR3 spans 16 residues. Germline CDR1 reads SEHNR; CDR2 reads FQNEAQ (reference sequence). Losses at the gene ends were 5 bases for V and 2 bases for J; bases not matched to a gene: 8. The CDR3 DNA is TGTGCCAGCAGCATCGCCGGGACAGGGGCGCAAGAGACCCAGTACTTC. The encoded protein is CASSIAGTGAQETQYF.

The gene calls are TRBV5-1 and TRBJ1-3; a possible D gene is TRBD1 (6 bases). The CDR3 consists of 18 residues. V lost 1 base and J 0 bases, leaving 17 bases between the germline ends. Germline CDR1 SGHRS, CDR2 YFSETQ. The CDR3 here is CASSLFEVGGSSGNTIYF. CDR3 DNA sequence: TGCGCCAGCAGCTTGTTTGAGGTTGGGGGCTCCTCTGGAAACACCATATATTTT.

The genes are TRBV28 and TRBJ1-1; 9 bases are a match to TRBD1. CDR1 and CDR2 (germline): MDHEN, SYDVKM. This CDR3 has 18 amino acids. V shed 6 bases and J 1 base; nucleotides not matched to a gene: 15. The CDR3 spells CASSLSRYRGLGNTEAFF. The CDR3, as DNA: TGTGCCAGCAGCCTCTCCCGCTACAGGGGGCTAGGGAACACTGAAGCTTTCTTT.

The chain carries TRBV7-6 and TRBJ2-5, with a tentative D call TRBD2 (5 bases). CDR1 is SGHVS and CDR2 is FNYEAQ in the germline V gene. The CDR3 contains 15 residues. V was cut by 4 bases and J by 1 base, with 13 bases left in between. CDR3 nucleotides: TGTGCCAGCAGCTCAGCCCGTAGCGTCCAAGAGACCCAGTACTTC. It specifies CASSSARSVQETQYF.

V is TRBV3-1 (or the pseudogene TRBV3-2) and J is TRBJ2-5; the D gene is possibly TRBD2 (7 bases). Trimming took 3 bases from V and 1 from J, leaving 15 bases between them. The CDR3 is 16 amino acids. CDR1 is LGHDT and CDR2 is YNNKEL in the germline V gene (reference sequence). CDR3 residues: CASSQRGEGSQETQYF. In DNA, the CDR3 is TGTGCCAGCAGCCAGAGGGGGGAGGGGTCCCAAGAGACCCAGTACTTC.

V usage is TRBV7-8 and J usage is TRBJ2-2; D may be TRBD2 (6 bases). Trimming pared 5 bases from V and 5 bases from J, leaving 18 bases between. The CDR3 has 16 residues. Germline CDR1 and CDR2: SGHVS and FQNEAQ. The CDR3 reads CASSPPPGLLTGELFF. The CDR3 region has the DNA TGTGCCAGCAGCCCCCCCCCGGGACTGCTAACCGGGGAGCTGTTTTTT.

This chain links TRBV25-1 with TRBJ2-5; TRBD2 agrees at 10 bases. The J segment lost 4 bases and the V segment lost 11 bases, leaving 10 bases of the junction unmatched. Germline lookup yields CDR1 MGHDK and CDR2 SYGVNS. The length of the CDR3 is 14 residues. CDR3 in DNA: TGTGCCTCCAGGCTAGCGGGAGAGGGAGAGACCCAGTACTTC. Protein sequence: CASRLAGEGETQYF.

In DNA, the CDR3 is TGTGCCAGCAGCATCACAGGGGCGGCCACTGAAGCTTTCTTT. Protein sequence: CASSITGAATEAFF. The chain carries TRBV7-3 and TRBJ1-1, with 7 bases lining up with TRBD1. The junction had 7 bases not matched to a gene; V was cut back by 5 bases and J by 4 bases. The CDR3 spans 14 residues. The germline CDR1 and CDR2 sequences are SGHTA and FQGTGA.